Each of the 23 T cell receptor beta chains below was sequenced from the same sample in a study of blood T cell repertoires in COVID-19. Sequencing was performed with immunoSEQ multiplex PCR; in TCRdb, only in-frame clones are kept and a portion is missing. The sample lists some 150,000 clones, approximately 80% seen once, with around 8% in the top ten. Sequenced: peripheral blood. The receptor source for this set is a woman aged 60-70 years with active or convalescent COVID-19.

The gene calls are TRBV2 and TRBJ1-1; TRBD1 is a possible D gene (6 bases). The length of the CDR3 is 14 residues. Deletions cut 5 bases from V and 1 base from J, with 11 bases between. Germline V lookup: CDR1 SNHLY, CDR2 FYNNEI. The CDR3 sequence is CASSLQGKNTEAFF. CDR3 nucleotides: TGTGCCAGCAGTCTACAGGGTAAGAACACTGAAGCTTTCTTT.

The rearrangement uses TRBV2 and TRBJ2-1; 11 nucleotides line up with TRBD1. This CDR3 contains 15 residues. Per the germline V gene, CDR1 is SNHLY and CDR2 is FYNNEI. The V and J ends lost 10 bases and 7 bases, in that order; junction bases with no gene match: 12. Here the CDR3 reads CATSRGTGGLNEQFF. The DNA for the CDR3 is TGTGCCACCTCCCGGGGGACAGGGGGTCTTAATGAGCAGTTCTTC. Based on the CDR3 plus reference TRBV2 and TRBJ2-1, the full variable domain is EPEVTQTPSHQVTQMGQEVILRCVPISNHLYFYWYRQILGQKVEFLVSFYNNEISEKSEIFDDQFSVERPDGSNFTLKIRSTKLEDSAMYFCATSRGTGGLNEQFFGPGTRLTVL.

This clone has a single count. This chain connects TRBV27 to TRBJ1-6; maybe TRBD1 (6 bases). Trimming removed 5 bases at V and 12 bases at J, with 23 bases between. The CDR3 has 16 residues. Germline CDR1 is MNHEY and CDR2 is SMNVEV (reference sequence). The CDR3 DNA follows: TGTGCCAGCAGTACAACCGGGATAACAGGGATAAGACCCCTCCACTTT. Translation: CASSTTGITGIRPLHF.

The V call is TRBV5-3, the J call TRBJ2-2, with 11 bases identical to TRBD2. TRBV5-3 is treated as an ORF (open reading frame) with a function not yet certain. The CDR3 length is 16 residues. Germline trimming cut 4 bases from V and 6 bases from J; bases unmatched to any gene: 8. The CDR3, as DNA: TGTGCCAGAAGCGGGGCTAGCGGGGGGCGATCCGGGGAGCTGTTTTTT. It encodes CARSGASGGRSGELFF.

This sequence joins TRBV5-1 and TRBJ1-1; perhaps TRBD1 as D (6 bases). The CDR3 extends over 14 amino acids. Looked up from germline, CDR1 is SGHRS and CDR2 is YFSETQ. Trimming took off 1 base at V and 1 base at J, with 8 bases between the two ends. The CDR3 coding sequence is TGCGCCAGCAGCTTGAGGACAGAGAACACTGAAGCTTTCTTT. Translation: CASSLRTENTEAFF.

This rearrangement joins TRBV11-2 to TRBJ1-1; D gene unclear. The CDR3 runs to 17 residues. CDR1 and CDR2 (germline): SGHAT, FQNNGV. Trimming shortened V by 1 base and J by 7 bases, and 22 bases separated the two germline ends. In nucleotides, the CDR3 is TGTGCCAGCAGCTTAGCCCGCGTGAGAGGTAGAGGGAGTGAAGCTTTCTTT. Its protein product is CASSLARVRGRGSEAFF.

CDR3 sequence: CASSSTGGNTEAFF. The CDR3 DNA is TGCGCCAGCAGCTCCACAGGGGGGAACACTGAAGCTTTCTTT. The J gene is TRBJ1-1, the V gene TRBV5-1, with 8 bases fitting TRBD1. V shed 3 bases and J 1 base; nucleotides not matched to a gene: 2. The CDR3 runs to 14 residues. Germline-derived CDR1 and CDR2 are SGHRS and YFSETQ. Full variable domain (remainder filled in from reference TRBV5-1 and TRBJ1-1): KAGVTQTPRYLIKTRGQQVTLSCSPISGHRSVSWYQQTPGQGLQFLFEYFSETQRNKGNFPGRFSGRQFSNSRSEMNVSTLELGDSALYLCASSSTGGNTEAFFGQGTRLTVV.

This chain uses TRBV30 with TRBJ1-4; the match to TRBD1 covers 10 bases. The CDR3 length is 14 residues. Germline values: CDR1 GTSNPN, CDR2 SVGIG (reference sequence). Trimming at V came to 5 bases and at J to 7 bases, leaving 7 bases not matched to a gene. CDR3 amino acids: CAWGDRGPSEKLFF. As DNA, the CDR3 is TGTGCCTGGGGCGACAGGGGGCCGAGTGAAAAACTGTTTTTT.

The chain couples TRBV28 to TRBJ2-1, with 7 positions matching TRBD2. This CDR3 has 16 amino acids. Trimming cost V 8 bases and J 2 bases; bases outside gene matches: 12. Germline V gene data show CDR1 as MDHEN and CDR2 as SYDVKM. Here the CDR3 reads CASGGASGETYNEQFF. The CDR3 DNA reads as TGTGCCAGCGGAGGGGCTAGCGGAGAAACCTACAATGAGCAGTTCTTC.

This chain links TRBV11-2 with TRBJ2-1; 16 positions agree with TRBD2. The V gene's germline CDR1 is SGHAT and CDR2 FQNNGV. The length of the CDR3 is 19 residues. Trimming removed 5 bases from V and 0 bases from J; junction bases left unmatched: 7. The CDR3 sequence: CASSPAGTSGRGSYNEQFF. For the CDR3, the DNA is TGTGCCAGCAGCCCGGCCGGGACTAGCGGGAGGGGCTCCTACAATGAGCAGTTCTTC.

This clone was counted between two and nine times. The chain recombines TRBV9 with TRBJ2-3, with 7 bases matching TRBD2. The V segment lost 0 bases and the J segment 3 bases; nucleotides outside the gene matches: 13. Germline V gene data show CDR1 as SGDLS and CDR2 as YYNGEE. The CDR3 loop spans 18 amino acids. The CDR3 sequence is CASSVATGRETSTDTQYF. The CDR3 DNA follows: TGTGCCAGCAGCGTAGCTACGGGGCGGGAGACTTCGACAGATACGCAGTATTTT.

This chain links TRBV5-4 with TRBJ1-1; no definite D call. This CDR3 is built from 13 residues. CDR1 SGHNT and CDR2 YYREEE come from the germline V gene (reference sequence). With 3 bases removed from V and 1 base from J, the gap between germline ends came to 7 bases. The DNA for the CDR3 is TGTGCCAGCAGCTCTCGCAGGAACACTGAAGCTTTCTTT. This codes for CASSSRRNTEAFF.

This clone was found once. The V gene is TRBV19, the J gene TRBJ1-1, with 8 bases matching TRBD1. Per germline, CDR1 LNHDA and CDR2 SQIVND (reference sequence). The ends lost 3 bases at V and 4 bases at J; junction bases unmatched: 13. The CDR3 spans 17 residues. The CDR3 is CASSILGRGRGGTEAFF. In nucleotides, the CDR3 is TGTGCCAGTAGTATTCTCGGCAGGGGGCGCGGAGGCACTGAAGCTTTCTTT.

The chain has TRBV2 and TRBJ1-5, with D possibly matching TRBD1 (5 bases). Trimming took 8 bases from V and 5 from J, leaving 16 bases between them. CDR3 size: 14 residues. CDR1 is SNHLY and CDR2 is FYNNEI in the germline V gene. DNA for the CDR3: TGTGCCAGCGCAGAAAGGGGTTTAGATCAGCCCCAGCATTTT. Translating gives CASAERGLDQPQHF.

The CDR3 DNA sequence: TGTGCCAGCACACAAAGCTCTGGGGCCAACGTCCTGACTTTC. This codes for CASTQSSGANVLTF. The genes are TRBV2 and TRBJ2-6, with no clear D. In germline, CDR1 is SNHLY, CDR2 FYNNEI. V lost 7 bases and J 0 bases, leaving 7 bases between the germline ends. The CDR3 length is 14 residues.

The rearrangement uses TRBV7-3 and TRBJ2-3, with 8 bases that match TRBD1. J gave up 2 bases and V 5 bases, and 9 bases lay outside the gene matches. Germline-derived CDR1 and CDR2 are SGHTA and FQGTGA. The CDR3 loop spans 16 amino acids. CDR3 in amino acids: CASSMRTGMDTDTQYF. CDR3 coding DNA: TGTGCCAGCAGCATGAGGACAGGGATGGACACAGATACGCAGTATTTT. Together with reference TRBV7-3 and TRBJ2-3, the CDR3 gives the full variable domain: GAGVSQTPSNKVTEKGKYVELRCDPISGHTALYWYRQSLGQGPEFLIYFQGTGAADDSGLPNDRFFAVRPEGSVSTLKIQRTERGDSAVYLCASSMRTGMDTDTQYFGPGTRLTVL.

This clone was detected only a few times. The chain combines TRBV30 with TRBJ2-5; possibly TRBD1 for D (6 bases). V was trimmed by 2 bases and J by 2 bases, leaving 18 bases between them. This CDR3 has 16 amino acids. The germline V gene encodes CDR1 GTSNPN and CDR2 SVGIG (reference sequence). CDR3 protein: CAWSPKSGTKQETQYF. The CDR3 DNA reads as TGTGCCTGGAGTCCCAAATCCGGGACAAAACAAGAGACCCAGTACTTC. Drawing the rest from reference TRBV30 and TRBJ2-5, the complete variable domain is SQTIHQWPATLVQPVGSPLSLECTVEGTSNPNLYWYRQAAGRGLQLLFYSVGIGQISSEVPQNLSASRPQDRQFILSSKKLLLSDSGFYLCAWSPKSGTKQETQYFGPGTRLLVL.

The CDR3 DNA reads TGTGCCAGCAGCCCGCGACAGATGGACATTCAGTACTTC. It translates to CASSPRQMDIQYF. This chain connects TRBV9 to TRBJ2-4, with a weak D call TRBD1 (5 bases). This CDR3 has 13 amino acids. CDR1 is SGDLS, CDR2 YYNGEE, per germline. Trimming shortened V by 4 bases and J by 8 bases, and 13 bases separated the two germline ends.

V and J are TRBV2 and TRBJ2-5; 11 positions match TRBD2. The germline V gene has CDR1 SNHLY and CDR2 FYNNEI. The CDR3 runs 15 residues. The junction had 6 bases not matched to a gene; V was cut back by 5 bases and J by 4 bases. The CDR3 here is CASSTNSGGAETQYF. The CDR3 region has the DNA TGTGCCAGCAGTACTAATAGCGGGGGGGCAGAGACCCAGTACTTC.

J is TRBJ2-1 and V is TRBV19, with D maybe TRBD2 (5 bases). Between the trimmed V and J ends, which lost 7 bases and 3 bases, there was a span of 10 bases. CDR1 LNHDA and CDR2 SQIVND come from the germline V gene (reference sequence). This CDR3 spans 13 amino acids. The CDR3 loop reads CASIPRDYNEQFF. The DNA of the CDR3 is TGTGCCAGTATCCCCCGGGACTACAATGAGCAGTTCTTC.

The CDR3 loop reads CASSLGGGSDLREKLFF. CDR3 sequence (DNA): TGTGCCAGCAGCTTGGGTGGGGGCTCCGACTTAAGGGAAAAACTGTTTTTT. This sequence joins TRBV5-4 and TRBJ1-4; perhaps TRBD1 as D (6 bases). In germline, CDR1 is SGHNT, CDR2 YYREEE (reference sequence). The germline V and J ends were trimmed by 0 bases and 8 bases, with 20 bases remaining between them. This CDR3 is 17 amino acids long. The full variable domain, in which reference TRBV5-4 and TRBJ1-4 provide the parts outside the CDR3, is ETGVTQSPTHLIKTRGQQVTLRCSSQSGHNTVSWYQQALGQGPQFIFQYYREEENGRGNFPPRFSGLQFPNYSSELNVNALELDDSALYLCASSLGGGSDLREKLFFGSGTQLSVL.

The CDR3 DNA follows: TGCAGCGTTGACTCGGGATCCTCCTACGAGCAGTACTTC. Translated, it gives CSVDSGSSYEQYF. The chain combines TRBV29-1 with TRBJ2-7, with D possibly TRBD2 on 5 matching bases. The CDR3 extends over 13 amino acids. Germline lookup yields CDR1 SQVTM and CDR2 ANQGSEA. Deletions cut 3 bases from V and 0 bases from J, with 9 bases between.

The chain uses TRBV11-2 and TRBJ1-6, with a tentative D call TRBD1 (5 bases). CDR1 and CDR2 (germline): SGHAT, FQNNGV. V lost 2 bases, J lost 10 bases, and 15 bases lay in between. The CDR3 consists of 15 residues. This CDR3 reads CASSLSGQRGSPLHF. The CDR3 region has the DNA TGTGCCAGCAGCTTATCTGGCCAGCGGGGGTCACCCCTCCACTTT.